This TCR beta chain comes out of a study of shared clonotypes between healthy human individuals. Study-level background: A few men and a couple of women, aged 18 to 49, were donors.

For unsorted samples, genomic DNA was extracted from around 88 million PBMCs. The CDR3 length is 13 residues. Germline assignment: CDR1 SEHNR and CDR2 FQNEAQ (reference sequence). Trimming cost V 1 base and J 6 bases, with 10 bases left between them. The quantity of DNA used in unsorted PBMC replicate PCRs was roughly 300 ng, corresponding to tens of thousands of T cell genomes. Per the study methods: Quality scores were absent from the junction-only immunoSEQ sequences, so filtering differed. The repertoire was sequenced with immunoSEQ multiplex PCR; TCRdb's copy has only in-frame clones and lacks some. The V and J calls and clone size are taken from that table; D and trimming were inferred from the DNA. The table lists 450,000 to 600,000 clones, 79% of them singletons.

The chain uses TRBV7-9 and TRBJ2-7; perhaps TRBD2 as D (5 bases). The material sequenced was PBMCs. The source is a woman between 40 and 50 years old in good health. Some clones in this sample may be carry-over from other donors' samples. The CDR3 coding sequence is TGTGCCAGCAGCTTAGTTGCTAGCCCCGAGCAGTACTTC. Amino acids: CASSLVASPEQYF.